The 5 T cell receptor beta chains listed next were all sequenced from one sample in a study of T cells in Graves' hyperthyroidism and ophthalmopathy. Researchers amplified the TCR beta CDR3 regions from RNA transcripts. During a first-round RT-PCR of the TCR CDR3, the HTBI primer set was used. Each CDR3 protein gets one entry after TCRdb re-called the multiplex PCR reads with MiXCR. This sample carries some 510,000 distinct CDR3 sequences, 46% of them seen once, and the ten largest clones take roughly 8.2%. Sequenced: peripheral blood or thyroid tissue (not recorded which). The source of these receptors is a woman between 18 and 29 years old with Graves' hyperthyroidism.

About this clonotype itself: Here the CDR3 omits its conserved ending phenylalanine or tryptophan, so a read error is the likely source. The CDR3 is CASSPRIYMNTEAFL. CDR3 in DNA: TGTGCCAGCAGCCCTCGGATATACATGAACACTGAAGCTTTCCTT. The V call is TRBV7-6, the J call TRBJ1-1; no reliable D call. Germline V gene sequence: CDR1 SGHVS, CDR2 FNYEAQ. Trimming took 5 bases from V and 0 from J, leaving 13 bases between them. This CDR3 has 15 amino acids.

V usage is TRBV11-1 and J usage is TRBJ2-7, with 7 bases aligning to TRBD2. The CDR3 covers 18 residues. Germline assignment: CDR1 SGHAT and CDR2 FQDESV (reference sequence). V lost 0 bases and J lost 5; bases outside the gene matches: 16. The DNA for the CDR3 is TGTGCCAGCAGCTTAGCGGGAGGGCGGATAGGAGTGGTCCACGAGCAGTACTTC. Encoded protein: CASSLAGGRIGVVHEQYF.

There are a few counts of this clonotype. The CDR3 is CASSFGGYYGYTF. In DNA form, the CDR3 reads TGTGCCAGCAGTTTCGGAGGGTACTATGGCTACACCTTC. The genes are TRBV25-1 and TRBJ1-2; D is unresolved. There are 13 residues in the CDR3. Germline V gene data show CDR1 as MGHDK and CDR2 as SYGVNS. V lost 5 bases and J 3 bases, leaving 10 bases between the germline ends.

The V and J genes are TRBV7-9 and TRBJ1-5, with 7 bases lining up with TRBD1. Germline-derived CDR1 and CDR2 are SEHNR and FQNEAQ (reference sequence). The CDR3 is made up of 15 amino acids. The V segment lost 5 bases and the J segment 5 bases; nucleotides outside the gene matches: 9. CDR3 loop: CASSPIRGGDQPQHF. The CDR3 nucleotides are TGTGCCAGCAGCCCGATCAGGGGGGGCGATCAGCCCCAGCATTTT.

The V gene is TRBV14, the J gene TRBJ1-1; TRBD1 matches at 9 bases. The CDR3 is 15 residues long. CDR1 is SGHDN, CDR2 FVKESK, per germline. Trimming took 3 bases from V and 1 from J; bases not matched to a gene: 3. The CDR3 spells CASSQRQGGNTEAFF. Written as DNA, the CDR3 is TGTGCCAGCAGCCAGAGACAGGGGGGGAACACTGAAGCTTTCTTT.